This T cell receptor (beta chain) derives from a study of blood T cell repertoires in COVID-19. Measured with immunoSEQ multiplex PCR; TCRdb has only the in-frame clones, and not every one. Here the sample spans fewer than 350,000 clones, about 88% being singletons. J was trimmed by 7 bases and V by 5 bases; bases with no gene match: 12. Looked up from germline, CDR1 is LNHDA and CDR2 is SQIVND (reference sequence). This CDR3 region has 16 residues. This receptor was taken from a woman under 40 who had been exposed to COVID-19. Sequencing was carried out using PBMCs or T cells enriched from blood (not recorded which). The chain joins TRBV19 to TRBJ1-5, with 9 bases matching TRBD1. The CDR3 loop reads CASSESGTGFHQPQHF. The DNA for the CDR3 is TGTGCCAGTAGTGAATCCGGGACAGGGTTCCACCAGCCCCAGCATTTT.